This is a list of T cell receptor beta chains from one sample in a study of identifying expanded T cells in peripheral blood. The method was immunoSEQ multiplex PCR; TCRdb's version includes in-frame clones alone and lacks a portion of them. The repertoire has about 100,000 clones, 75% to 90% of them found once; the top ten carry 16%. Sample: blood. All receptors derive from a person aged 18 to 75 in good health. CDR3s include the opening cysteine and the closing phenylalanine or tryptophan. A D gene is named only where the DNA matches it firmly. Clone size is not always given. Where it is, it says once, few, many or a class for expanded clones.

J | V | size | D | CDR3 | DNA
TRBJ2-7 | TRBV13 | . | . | CASSLRAGSSYEQYF | TGTGCCAGCAGCTTAAGGGCAGGGAGTTCCTACGAGCAGTACTTC
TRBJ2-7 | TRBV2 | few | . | CASRESSYEQYF | TGTGCCAGCAGAGAATCTTCCTACGAGCAGTACTTC
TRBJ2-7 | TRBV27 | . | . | CAAGSYEQYF | TGTGCCGCTGGGTCCTACGAGCAGTACTTC
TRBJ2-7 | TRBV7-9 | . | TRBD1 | CASSHGTGREQYF | TGTGCCAGCAGCCACGGGACAGGGAGGGAGCAGTACTTC
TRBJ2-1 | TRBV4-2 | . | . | CASSQDLGFAYEQFF | TGTGCCAGCAGCCAAGATCTAGGATTTGCCTATGAGCAGTTCTTC
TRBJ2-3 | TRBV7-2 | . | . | CASTYWGTDTQYF | TGTGCCAGCACCTACTGGGGGACAGATACGCAGTATTTT
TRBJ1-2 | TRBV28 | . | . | CASSSVYYGYTF | TGTGCCAGCAGTTCTGTATACTATGGCTACACCTTC
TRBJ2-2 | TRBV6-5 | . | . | CASREGTGELFF | TGTGCCAGCAGAGAGGGCACCGGGGAGCTGTTTTTT
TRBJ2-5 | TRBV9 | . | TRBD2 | CASSAGTSGGAETQYF | TGTGCCAGCAGCGCCGGGACTAGCGGGGGGGCAGAGACCCAGTACTTC
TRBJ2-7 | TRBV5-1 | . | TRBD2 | CASSLHLAGGRPPPYEQYF | TGCGCCAGCAGCCTGCACCTAGCGGGGGGACGACCGCCCCCCTACGAGCAGTACTTC
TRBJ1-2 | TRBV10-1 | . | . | CASSKREGRGGQCGYTF | TGCGCCAGCAGTAAAAGGGAGGGTAGGGGTGGTCAATGCGGCTACACCTTC
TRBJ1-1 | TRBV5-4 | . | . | CASSVDTNTEAFF | TGTGCCAGCAGCGTGGACACAAACACTGAAGCTTTCTTT
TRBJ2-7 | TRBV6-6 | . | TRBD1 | CASARDRAYEQYF | TGTGCCAGCGCACGGGACAGAGCCTACGAGCAGTACTTC
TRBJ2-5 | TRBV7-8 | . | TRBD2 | CASSKTSGGQETQYF | TGTGCCAGCAGCAAGACTAGCGGGGGGCAAGAGACCCAGTACTTC
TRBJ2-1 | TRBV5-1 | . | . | CASSLSLNTYYNEQFF | TGCGCCAGCAGCTTGTCGCTGAACACCTACTACAATGAGCAGTTCTTC
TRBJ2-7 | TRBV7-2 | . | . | CASSGSGGSYEQYF | TGTGCCAGCAGCGGATCAGGTGGCTCCTACGAGCAGTACTTC
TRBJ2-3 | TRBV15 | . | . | CATSPRDSVTDTQYF | TGTGCCACCAGCCCCCGAGACTCTGTCACAGATACGCAGTATTTT
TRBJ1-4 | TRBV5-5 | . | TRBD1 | CASSWGTGATNEKLFF | TGTGCCAGCAGCTGGGGGACAGGTGCAACTAATGAAAAACTGTTTTTT
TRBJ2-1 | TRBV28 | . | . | CASSDILRGGQDEQFF | TGTGCCAGCAGCGACATCCTCAGGGGGGGGCAGGATGAGCAGTTCTTC
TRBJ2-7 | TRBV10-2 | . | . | CASSQGPGQYF | TGCGCCAGCAGCCAAGGTCCCGGGCAGTACTTC
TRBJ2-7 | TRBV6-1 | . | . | CASSDSRRATYEQYF | TGTGCCAGCAGTGATTCCCGCAGGGCGACCTACGAGCAGTACTTC
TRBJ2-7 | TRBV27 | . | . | CASSFGTGPTYEQYF | TGTGCCAGCAGTTTCGGTACAGGGCCCACCTACGAGCAGTACTTC
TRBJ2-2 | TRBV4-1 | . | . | CASSQVFIGGTGELFF | TGCGCCAGCAGCCAAGTTTTTATTGGAGGGACCGGGGAGCTGTTTTTT
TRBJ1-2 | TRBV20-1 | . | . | CSARYYGYTF | TGCAGTGCTAGGTACTATGGCTACACCTTC
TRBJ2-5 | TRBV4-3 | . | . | CASSGGLIGGTQYF | TGCGCCAGCAGCGGGGGACTGATAGGTGGGACCCAGTACTTC
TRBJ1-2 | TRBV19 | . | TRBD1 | CASSGTDYGYTF | TGTGCCAGTAGCGGGACAGATTATGGCTACACCTTC
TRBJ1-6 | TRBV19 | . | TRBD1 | CASSMTGNDSPLHF | TGTGCCAGTAGTATGACAGGGAATGATTCACCCCTCCACTTT
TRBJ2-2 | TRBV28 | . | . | CASSLPFPGEAGELFF | TGTGCCAGCAGCCTTCCATTTCCAGGGGAGGCAGGGGAGCTGTTTTTT
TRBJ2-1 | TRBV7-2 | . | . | CASSLGSSYEQFF | TGTGCCAGCAGCTTAGGTAGTTCTTATGAGCAGTTCTTC
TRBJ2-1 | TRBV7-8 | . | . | CASSWTAYNEQFF | TGTGCCAGCAGCTGGACTGCCTACAATGAGCAGTTCTTC
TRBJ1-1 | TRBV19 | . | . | CASRWRTEAFF | TGTGCCAGTAGATGGAGGACTGAAGCTTTCTTT
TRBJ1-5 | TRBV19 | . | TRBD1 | CASSIWVGDSHSNQPQHF | TGTGCCAGTAGTATTTGGGTTGGGGACAGCCACTCAAATCAGCCCCAGCATTTT
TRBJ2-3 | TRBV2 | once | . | CASSDYWETADTQYF | TGTGCCAGCAGTGATTATTGGGAGACAGCAGATACGCAGTATTTT
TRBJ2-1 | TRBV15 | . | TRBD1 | CATSGPDRVEDNEQFF | TGTGCCACCAGCGGCCCTGACAGGGTTGAAGACAATGAGCAGTTCTTC
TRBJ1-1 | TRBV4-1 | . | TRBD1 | CASSQGWGQRDTEAFF | TGCGCCAGCAGCCAAGGTTGGGGACAGAGGGACACTGAAGCTTTCTTT
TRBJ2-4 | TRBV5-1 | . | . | CASSLDGLAKNIQYF | TGCGCCAGCAGCTTGGATGGATTAGCCAAAAACATTCAGTACTTC
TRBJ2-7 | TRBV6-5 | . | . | CASSSRPNEQYF | TGTGCCAGCAGCTCTCGCCCCAACGAGCAGTACTTC
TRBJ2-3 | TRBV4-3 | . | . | CASSQGPSETDTQYF | TGCGCCAGCAGCCAAGGCCCTAGCGAGACAGATACGCAGTATTTT
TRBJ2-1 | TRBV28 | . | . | CASNGPGQFF | TGTGCCAGCAACGGGCCGGGGCAGTTCTTC
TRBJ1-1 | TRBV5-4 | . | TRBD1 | CASTEHRGDTEAFF | TGTGCCAGCACCGAGCACAGGGGGGACACTGAAGCTTTCTTT
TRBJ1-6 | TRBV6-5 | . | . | CASSYFQGSHLHF | TGTGCCAGCAGTTACTTCCAGGGGAGCCATCTCCACTTT
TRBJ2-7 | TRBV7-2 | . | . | CASSLYRAPNEQYF | TGTGCCAGCAGCTTATACAGGGCGCCCAACGAGCAGTACTTC
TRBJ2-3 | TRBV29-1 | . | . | CSVEDPGTDTQYF | TGCAGCGTTGAAGATCCCGGGACCGATACGCAGTATTTT
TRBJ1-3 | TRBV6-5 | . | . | CASSSVVSGNTIYF | TGTGCCAGCAGCTCGGTAGTCTCTGGAAACACCATATATTTT
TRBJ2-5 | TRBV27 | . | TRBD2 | CASSPRTSGETQYF | TGTGCCAGCAGTCCCCGGACTAGCGGGGAGACCCAGTACTTC
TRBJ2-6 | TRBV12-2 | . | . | CASRLAPPAVLTF | TGTGCAAGTCGCTTAGCGCCCCCAGCCGTCCTGACTTTC
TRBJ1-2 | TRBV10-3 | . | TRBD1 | CAISEGGQRNYGYTF | TGTGCCATCAGTGAGGGGGGACAGCGAAACTATGGCTACACCTTC
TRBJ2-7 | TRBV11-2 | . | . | CASSLMGGSSYEQYF | TGTGCCAGCAGCTTAATGGGGGGCAGCTCCTACGAGCAGTACTTC
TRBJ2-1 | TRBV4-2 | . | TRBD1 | CASSQTTGSSYNEQFF | TGTGCCAGCAGCCAGACGACAGGGAGCTCCTACAATGAGCAGTTCTTC
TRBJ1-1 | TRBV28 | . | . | CASSFLFTDTEAFF | TGTGCCAGCAGTTTTTTGTTTACGGACACTGAAGCTTTCTTT